This is a list of T cell receptor beta chains from one sample in a study of blood T cell repertoires in COVID-19. Produced via immunoSEQ multiplex PCR; TCRdb's table is partial and in-frame only. Found here are approximately 100,000 clones, approximately 69% of them singletons; the top ten hold approximately 5.9%. The sample taken for sequencing was peripheral blood. The receptor source for this set is an elderly man with acute or convalescent COVID-19. Both conserved end residues are part of each CDR3. D genes are given only for firm matches. Rows may omit the clone size; those that give it use once, few, many or a size class.

V gene	J gene	D gene	clone size	CDR3 DNA	CDR3 protein
TRBV5-1	TRBJ2-3	TRBD2	-	TGCGCCAGCAGCCCGGGACTAGCGGGAGGCGCAGATACGCAGTATTTT	CASSPGLAGGADTQYF
TRBV6-5	TRBJ2-6	-	-	TGTGCCAGCAGCCAGGGAAGTTCTGGGGCCAACGTCCTGACTTTC	CASSQGSSGANVLTF
TRBV28	TRBJ2-1	TRBD2	-	TGTGCCAGCAGGGGAGGGACTAGCGGCCGCAATGAGCAGTTCTTC	CASRGGTSGRNEQFF
TRBV25-1	TRBJ1-6	-	-	TGTGCCAGCAGTGGGACGGGGGACGGGTCACCCCTCCACTTT	CASSGTGDGSPLHF
TRBV28	TRBJ1-2	TRBD1	once	TGTGCCAGCAGTTTTAGGACAGGGGGAAACTATGGCTACACCTTC	CASSFRTGGNYGYTF
TRBV24-1	TRBJ2-2	-	-	TGTGCCACCAGTGATCGGGACACCAGTTCTGGGGAGCTGTTTTTT	CATSDRDTSSGELFF
TRBV6-5	TRBJ2-7	-	-	TGTGCCAGCAGTTACTCGAACGTCAGGAACGAGCAGTACTTC	CASSYSNVRNEQYF
TRBV5-1	TRBJ1-1	-	-	TGCGCCAGCAGCTCGGACACGGTTTGGGTGAACACTGAAGCTTTCTTT	CASSSDTVWVNTEAFF
TRBV10-1	TRBJ2-7	TRBD1	-	TGCGCCAGCAGTTATCGCCGGGACAGGGGGCTGGACGAGCAGTACTTC	CASSYRRDRGLDEQYF
TRBV7-2	TRBJ1-2	-	once	TGTGCCAGCAGCCGCGCGTCGGGTAGCTATGGCTACACCTTC	CASSRASGSYGYTF
TRBV5-1	TRBJ1-2	-	-	TGCGCCAGCAGCTTGGACGGACAAACCTATGGCTACACCTTC	CASSLDGQTYGYTF
TRBV5-6	TRBJ2-7	-	-	TGTGCCAGCAGCTTGGGCCGGAGCTACGAGCAGTACTTC	CASSLGRSYEQYF
TRBV9	TRBJ2-3	TRBD1	once	TGTGCCAGCAGCAGGGACAGATACACAGATACGCAGTATTTT	CASSRDRYTDTQYF
TRBV9	TRBJ1-4	TRBD1	few	TGTGCCAGCAGCGTCGCAATGGGGACAGTGGGTGAAAAACTGTTTTTT	CASSVAMGTVGEKLFF
TRBV4-1	TRBJ2-1	-	-	TGCGCCAGCAGCCAAGGCCCTAGCACCGGAGGTGATGAGCAGTTCTTC	CASSQGPSTGGDEQFF
TRBV5-6	TRBJ1-3	-	once	TGTGCCAGCAGCTTGGATCAGGGCTCGGCCTCTGGAAACACCATATATTTT	CASSLDQGSASGNTIYF
TRBV3-1/TRBV3-2	TRBJ1-6	TRBD1	-	TGTGCCAGCCATACAGGGGGCTCACCCCTCCACTTT	CASHTGGSPLHF
TRBV12-5	TRBJ1-2	TRBD1	once	TGTGCTAGTGGTTTGGAATCTGGGGCAGGGGGCGATGGCTACACCTTC	CASGLESGAGGDGYTF
TRBV27	TRBJ1-1	TRBD1	-	TGTGCCAGCAGCCGGGACAGGGGTACTGAAGCTTTCTTT	CASSRDRGTEAFF
TRBV7-2	TRBJ2-7	-	-	TGTGCCAGCAGCTTGAGTCAGGGGCCCTACGAGCAGTACTTC	CASSLSQGPYEQYF
TRBV6-5	TRBJ2-7	TRBD2	-	TGTGCCAGCACCCGGGACTACCCCTACGAGCAGTACTTC	CASTRDYPYEQYF
TRBV4-1	TRBJ2-5	TRBD2	-	TGCGCCAGCAGCACCGAAGGGACTAGCGGGAGGCTAGGTAGTCAAGAGACCCAGTACTTC	CASSTEGTSGRLGSQETQYF
TRBV5-1	TRBJ1-1	TRBD1	few	TGCGCCAGCAGCTTGGTAGGGGGCTCTGAAGCTTTCTTT	CASSLVGGSEAFF